This TCR beta chain is drawn from a study of T cell responses to AZD1222 COVID-19 vaccine. Points from the study as a whole: Donors skewed white British and female; clonal diversity was possibly underestimated.

Sequencing was performed with immunoSEQ multiplex PCR; in TCRdb, only in-frame clones are kept and a portion is missing. The sample holds approximately 150,000 clones, about 91% seen once. Concerning this clone: The antigen is undetermined.

Germline CDR1 reads MGHDK; CDR2 reads SYGVNS. This CDR3 has 17 residues. The V end was cut by 1 base, the J end by 2 bases, with 15 bases between. The TCR originated in an adult who received the AZD1222 COVID-19 vaccine. This specimen was peripheral blood, taken 28 days after the second AZD1222 dose. This chain joins TRBV25-1 and TRBJ1-3, with a weak D call TRBD1 (5 bases). CDR3 amino acids: CASSEWGTGTTGNTIYF. In DNA form, the CDR3 reads TGTGCCAGCAGTGAATGGGGAACAGGTACGACTGGAAACACCATATATTTT. Variable domain in full (rest from reference TRBV25-1 and TRBJ1-3): EADIYQTPRYLVIGTGKKITLECSQTMGHDKMYWYQQDPGMELHLIHYSYGVNSTEKGDLSSESTVSRIRTEHFPLTLESARPSHTSQYLCASSEWGTGTTGNTIYFGEGSWLTVV.